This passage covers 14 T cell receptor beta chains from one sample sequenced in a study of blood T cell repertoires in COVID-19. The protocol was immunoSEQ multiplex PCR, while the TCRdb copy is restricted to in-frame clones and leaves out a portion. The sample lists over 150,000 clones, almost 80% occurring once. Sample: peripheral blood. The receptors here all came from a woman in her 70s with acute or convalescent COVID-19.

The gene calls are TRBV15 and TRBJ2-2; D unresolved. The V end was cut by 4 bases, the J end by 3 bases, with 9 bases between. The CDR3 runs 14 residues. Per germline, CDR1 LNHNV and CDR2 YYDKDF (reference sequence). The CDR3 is CATSNDIDTGELFF. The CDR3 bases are TGTGCCACCAGCAACGACATCGACACCGGGGAGCTGTTTTTT. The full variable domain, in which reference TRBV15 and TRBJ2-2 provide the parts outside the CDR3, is DAMVIQNPRYQVTQFGKPVTLSCSQTLNHNVMYWYQQKSSQAPKLLFHYYDKDFNNEADTPDNFQSRRPNTSFCFLDIRSPGLGDTAMYLCATSNDIDTGELFFGEGSRLTVL.

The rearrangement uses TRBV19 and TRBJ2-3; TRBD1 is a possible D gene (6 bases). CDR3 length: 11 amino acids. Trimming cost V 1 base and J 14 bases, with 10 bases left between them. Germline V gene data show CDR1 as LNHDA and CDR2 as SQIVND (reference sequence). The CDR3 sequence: CASSIGGHWYF. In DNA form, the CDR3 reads TGTGCCAGTAGTATAGGGGGACACTGGTATTTT.

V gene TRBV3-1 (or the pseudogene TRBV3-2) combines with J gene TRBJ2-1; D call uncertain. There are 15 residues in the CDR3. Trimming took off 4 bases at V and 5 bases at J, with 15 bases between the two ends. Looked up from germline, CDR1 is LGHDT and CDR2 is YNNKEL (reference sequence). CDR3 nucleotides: TGTGCCAGCAGCCGGAGCGCGGTAAGTCACAATGAGCAGTTCTTC. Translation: CASSRSAVSHNEQFF.

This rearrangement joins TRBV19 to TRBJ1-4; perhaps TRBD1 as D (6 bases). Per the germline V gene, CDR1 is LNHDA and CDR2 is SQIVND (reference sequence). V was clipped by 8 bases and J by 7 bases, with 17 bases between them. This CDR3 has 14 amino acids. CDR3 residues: CASGYSGTPEKLFF. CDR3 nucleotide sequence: TGTGCCAGTGGCTACTCCGGGACACCTGAAAAACTGTTTTTT.

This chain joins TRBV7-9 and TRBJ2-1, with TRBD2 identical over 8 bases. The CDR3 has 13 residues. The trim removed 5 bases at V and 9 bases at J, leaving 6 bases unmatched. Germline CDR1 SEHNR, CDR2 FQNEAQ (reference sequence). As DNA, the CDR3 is TGTGCCAGCAGCCGGGGACTAGGAAGTGAGCAGTTCTTC. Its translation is CASSRGLGSEQFF.

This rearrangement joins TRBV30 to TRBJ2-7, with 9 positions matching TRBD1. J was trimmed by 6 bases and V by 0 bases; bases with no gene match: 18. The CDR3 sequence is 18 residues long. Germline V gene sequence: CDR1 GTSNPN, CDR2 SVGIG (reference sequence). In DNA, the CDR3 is TGTGCCTGGAGTGTAGGACTGACAGGGGGTTATCTTAATGGCGAGCAGTACTTC. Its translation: CAWSVGLTGGYLNGEQYF.

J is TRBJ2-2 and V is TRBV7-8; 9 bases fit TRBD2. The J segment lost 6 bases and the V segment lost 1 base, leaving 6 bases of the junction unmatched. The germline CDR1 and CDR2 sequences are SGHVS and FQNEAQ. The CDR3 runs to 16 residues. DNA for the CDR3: TGTGCCAGCAGCTTAGAGTTGGCGGGAGGGTCCGGGGAGCTGTTTTTT. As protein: CASSLELAGGSGELFF.

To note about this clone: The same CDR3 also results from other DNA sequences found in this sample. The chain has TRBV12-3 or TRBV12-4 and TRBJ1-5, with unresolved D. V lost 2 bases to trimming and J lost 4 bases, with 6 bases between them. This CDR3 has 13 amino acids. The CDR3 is CASSLNMNQPQHF. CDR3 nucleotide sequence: TGTGCCAGCAGTTTAAATATGAATCAGCCCCAGCATTTT.

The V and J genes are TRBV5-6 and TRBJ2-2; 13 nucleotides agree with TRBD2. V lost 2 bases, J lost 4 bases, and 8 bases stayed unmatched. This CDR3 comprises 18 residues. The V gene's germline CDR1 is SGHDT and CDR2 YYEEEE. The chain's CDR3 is CASSLRTSGSSGTGELFF. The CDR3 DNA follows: TGTGCCAGCAGCTTACGGACTAGCGGGAGTTCGGGCACCGGGGAGCTGTTTTTT.

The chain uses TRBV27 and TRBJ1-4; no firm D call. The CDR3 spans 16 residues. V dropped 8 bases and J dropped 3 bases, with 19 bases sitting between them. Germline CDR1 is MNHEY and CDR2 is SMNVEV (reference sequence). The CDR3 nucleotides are TGTGCCAGCGCAAACTTAGGAGCGGATTCTAATGAAAAACTGTTTTTT. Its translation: CASANLGADSNEKLFF.

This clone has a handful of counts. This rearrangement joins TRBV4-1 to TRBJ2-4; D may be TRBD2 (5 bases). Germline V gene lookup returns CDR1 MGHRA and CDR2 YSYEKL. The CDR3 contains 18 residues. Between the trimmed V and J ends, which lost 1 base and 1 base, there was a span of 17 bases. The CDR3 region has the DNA TGCGCCAGCAGCCAAGGAAGAGGGTTCGGGGAGGCCAAAAACATTCAGTACTTC. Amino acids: CASSQGRGFGEAKNIQYF.

CDR3 loop: CSVEVPGTGRKAFF. DNA of the CDR3: TGCAGCGTTGAAGTTCCAGGGACAGGGAGAAAAGCTTTCTTT. This rearrangement joins TRBV29-1 to TRBJ1-1, with 9 nucleotides matching TRBD1. The germline gives CDR1 SQVTM, CDR2 ANQGSEA. The CDR3 loop spans 14 amino acids. V lost 1 base and J lost 9; bases outside the gene matches: 9.

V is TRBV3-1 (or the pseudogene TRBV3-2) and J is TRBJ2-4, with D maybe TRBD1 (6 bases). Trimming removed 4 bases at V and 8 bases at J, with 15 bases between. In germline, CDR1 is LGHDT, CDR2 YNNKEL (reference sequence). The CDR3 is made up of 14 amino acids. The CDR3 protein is CASSPGVQVDIQYF. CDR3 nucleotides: TGTGCCAGCAGCCCAGGGGTCCAGGTTGACATTCAGTACTTC.

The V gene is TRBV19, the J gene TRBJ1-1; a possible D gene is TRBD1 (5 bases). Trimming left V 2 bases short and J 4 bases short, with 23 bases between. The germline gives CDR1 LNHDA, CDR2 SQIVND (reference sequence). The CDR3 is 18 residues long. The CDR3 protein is CASSISGLTAGKSTEAFF. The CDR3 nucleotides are TGTGCCAGTAGTATATCGGGCCTGACAGCCGGTAAGAGCACTGAAGCTTTCTTT.